This T cell receptor beta chain comes out of a study of identical twins. TCRdb recomputed calls from the 5' RACE reads with MiXCR, one row per CDR3 protein. This table holds hundreds of thousands of distinct CDR3 sequences, 18% found once. This clonotype appeared a few times. The CDR3 spans 15 residues. J was trimmed by 2 bases and V by 7 bases; bases with no gene match: 12. Germline CDR1 is DFQATT and CDR2 is SNEGSKA (reference sequence). The same data also contributed to another study, on T cells expressing NK-cell markers.

J is TRBJ2-3 and V is TRBV20-1; 7 bases line up with TRBD2. The receptor's source is a woman between 18 and 29 years old in good health. Sequences were obtained from PBMCs. The chain's CDR3 is CSGTASGTNTDTQYF. The CDR3 DNA is TGCAGTGGCACAGCTAGCGGTACTAACACAGATACGCAGTATTTT.